Sequencing of this T cell receptor beta chain was carried out in a study of T cells expressing NK-cell markers. TCRdb reprocessed the 5' RACE reads, keeping one entry per CDR3 protein, no DNA. Listed are a few hundred thousand distinct CDR3 sequences; around 4.9% falls within the top ten. CDR3 size: 16 residues. The germline gives CDR1 SEHNR, CDR2 FQNEAQ (reference sequence). The clonotype comes from a man aged 18 to 69 in good health. This rearrangement joins TRBV7-9 to TRBJ2-1; TCRdb names TRBD2, which stays unverified in the absence of DNA. What was sequenced was blood T cells: a sorted CD56 or NKG2C T cell subset, CD4+ or CD8+ T cells, or bulk PBMC T cells (not recorded which). This chain's CDR3 is CASSLASSGGANEQFF. Full variable domain (outside the CDR3, taken from reference TRBV7-9 and TRBJ2-1): DTGVSQNPRHKITKRGQNVTFRCDPISEHNRLYWYRQTLGQGPEFLTYFQNEAQLEKSRLLSDRFSAERPKGSFSTLEIQRTEQGDSAMYLCASSLASSGGANEQFFGPGTRLTVL.